This T cell receptor (beta chain) emerged from a study of technical replicates of blood from a few donors. The protocol was immunoSEQ multiplex PCR, while the TCRdb copy is restricted to in-frame clones and leaves out a portion. The sample includes tens of thousands of clones, approximately 94% of them seen just once. Sequencing was carried out using T cells isolated from PBMCs. This TCR was sampled from a human donor in good health.

The CDR3 is CASVGEATYEQYF. The CDR3, as DNA: TGTGCCAGCGTGGGGGAGGCAACCTACGAGCAGTACTTC. The V gene is TRBV2, the J gene TRBJ2-7, with D tentatively TRBD2 (6 bases). The CDR3 has 13 amino acids. CDR1 and CDR2 from the germline V gene are SNHLY and FYNNEI. Deletions cut 8 bases from V and 2 bases from J, with 13 bases between.